This T cell receptor (beta chain) stems from a study of CD8+ T cells in alopecia areata. Whole-study context: Dosing spanned 6 to 18 months on tofacitinib, then 6 months off drug.

Findings and caveats of the study: Lesional scalp, notably in alopecia totalis/universalis, had clonality above that of normal scalp.

Investigators isolated RNA and reverse transcribed it into cDNA to act as the sequencing template. Assay: immunoSEQ multiplex PCR; the TCRdb copy retains only in-frame clones and omits some. Of more than 200,000 clones in the sample, 67% are singletons; the top ten hold approximately 1.2%. V shed 2 bases and J shed 5 bases, with 7 bases lying between them. Germline V gene data show CDR1 as KGHSH and CDR2 as LQKENI. This CDR3 comprises 12 residues. With respect to this clone: Antigen unknown. Different DNA sequences within this sample yield the same CDR3.

This receptor was taken from a human donor with alopecia areata. The material sequenced was CD4+ T cells sorted from blood, taken at week 0. This chain joins TRBV18 and TRBJ2-7; TRBD1 might be the D (6 bases). The CDR3 protein is CASSPSGDEQYF. Here the CDR3 DNA reads TGTGCCAGCTCACCATCAGGGGACGAGCAGTACTTC. The full variable domain, its missing parts supplied by reference TRBV18 and TRBJ2-7, is NAGVMQNPRHLVRRRGQEARLRCSPMKGHSHVYWYRQLPEEGLKFMVYLQKENIIDESGMPKERFSAEFPKEGPSILRIQQVVRGDSAAYFCASSPSGDEQYFGPGTRLTVT.